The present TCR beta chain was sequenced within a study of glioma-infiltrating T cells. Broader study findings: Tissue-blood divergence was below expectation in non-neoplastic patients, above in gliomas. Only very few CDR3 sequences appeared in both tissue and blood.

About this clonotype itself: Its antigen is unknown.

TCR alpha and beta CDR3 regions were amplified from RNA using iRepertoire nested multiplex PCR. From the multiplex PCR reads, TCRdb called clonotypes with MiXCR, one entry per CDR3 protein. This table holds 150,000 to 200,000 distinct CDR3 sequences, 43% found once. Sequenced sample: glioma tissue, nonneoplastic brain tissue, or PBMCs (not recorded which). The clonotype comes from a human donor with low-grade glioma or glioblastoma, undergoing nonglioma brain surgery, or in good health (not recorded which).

CDR3 sequence: CARSPDTGELFF. CDR3 in DNA: TGTGCCAGAAGCCCAGATACCGGGGAGCTGTTTTTT. This sequence joins TRBV7-3 and TRBJ2-2; no clear D. V was shortened by 9 bases and J by 5 bases, with 10 bases between the two germline ends. From germline, CDR1 is SGHTA and CDR2 FQGTGA. The CDR3 runs 12 residues.